Presented here are 2 T cell receptor beta chains from one specimen sequenced in a study of blood T cell repertoires in COVID-19. TCRdb's table, derived via immunoSEQ multiplex PCR, lists solely in-frame clones and lacks some. Among about 240,000 clones, 80% to 95% were seen once, and the ten largest hold around 0.86%. Sequencing was carried out using peripheral blood. These receptors were taken from a young man with COVID-19, enrolled during active disease.

The chain combines TRBV7-9 with TRBJ1-4; no reliable D call. Germline CDR1 and CDR2: SEHNR and FQNEAQ (reference sequence). This CDR3 contains 13 residues. Trimming left V 1 base short and J 8 bases short, with 8 bases between. CDR3 coding DNA: TGTGCCAGCAGCTTAGGGGGAGGAGAAAAACTGTTTTTT. Protein product: CASSLGGGEKLFF.

V is TRBV5-4 and J is TRBJ2-5, with D possibly matching TRBD2 (5 bases). Germline values: CDR1 SGHNT, CDR2 YYREEE (reference sequence). CDR3 length equals 14 residues. V was trimmed by 4 bases and J by 5 bases, leaving 15 bases between them. The CDR3, as DNA: TGTGCCAGCAGCCTGGGCCAAACGGGGGAGACCCAGTACTTC. Translation gives CASSLGQTGETQYF.